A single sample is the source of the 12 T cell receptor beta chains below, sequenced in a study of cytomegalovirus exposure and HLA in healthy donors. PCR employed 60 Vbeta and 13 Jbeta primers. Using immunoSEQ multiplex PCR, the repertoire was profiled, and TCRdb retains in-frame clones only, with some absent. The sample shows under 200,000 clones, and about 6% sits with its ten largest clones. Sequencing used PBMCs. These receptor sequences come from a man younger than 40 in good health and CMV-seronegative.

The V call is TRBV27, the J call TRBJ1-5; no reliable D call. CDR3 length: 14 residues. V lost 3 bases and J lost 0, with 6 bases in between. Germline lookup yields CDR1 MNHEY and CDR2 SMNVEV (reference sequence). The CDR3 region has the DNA TGTGCCAGCAGTTTCAGGAATAGCAATCAGCCCCAGCATTTT. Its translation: CASSFRNSNQPQHF.

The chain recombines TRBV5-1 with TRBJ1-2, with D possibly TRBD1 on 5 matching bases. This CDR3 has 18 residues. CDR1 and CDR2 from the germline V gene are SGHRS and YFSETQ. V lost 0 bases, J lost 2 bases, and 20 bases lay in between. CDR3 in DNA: TGCGCCAGCAGCTTGGCAACGGCAGGGAACGATTTGAACTATGGCTACACCTTC. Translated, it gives CASSLATAGNDLNYGYTF.

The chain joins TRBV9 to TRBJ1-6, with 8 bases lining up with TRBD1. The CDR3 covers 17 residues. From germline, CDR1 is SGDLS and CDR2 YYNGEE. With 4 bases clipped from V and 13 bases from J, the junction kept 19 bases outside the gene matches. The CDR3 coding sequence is TGTGCCAGCAGCCCTCAACCGACTGGGACAGGTCTACGTCCCCTCCACTTT. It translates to CASSPQPTGTGLRPLHF.

CDR3 protein: CASSLMGWEPGEQYF. The DNA of the CDR3 is TGCGCCAGCAGCTTGATGGGGTGGGAGCCAGGCGAGCAGTACTTC. This sequence joins TRBV5-1 and TRBJ2-7; the D gene is possibly TRBD2 (5 bases). Trimming took off 1 base at V and 6 bases at J, with 17 bases between the two ends. The CDR3 has 15 amino acids. Germline V CDR1 and CDR2: SGHRS, YFSETQ.

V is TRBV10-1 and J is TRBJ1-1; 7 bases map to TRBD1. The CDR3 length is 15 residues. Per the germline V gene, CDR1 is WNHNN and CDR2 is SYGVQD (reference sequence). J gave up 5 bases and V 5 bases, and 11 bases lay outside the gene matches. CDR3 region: CASSTTTTGETEAFF. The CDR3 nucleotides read TGCGCCAGCAGTACTACGACCACAGGGGAAACTGAAGCTTTCTTT.

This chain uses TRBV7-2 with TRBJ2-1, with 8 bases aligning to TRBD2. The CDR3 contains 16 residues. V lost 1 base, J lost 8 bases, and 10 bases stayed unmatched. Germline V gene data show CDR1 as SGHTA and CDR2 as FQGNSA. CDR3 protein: CASSLVATSGGHEQFF. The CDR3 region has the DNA TGTGCCAGCAGCTTAGTGGCCACTAGCGGCGGCCATGAGCAGTTCTTC.

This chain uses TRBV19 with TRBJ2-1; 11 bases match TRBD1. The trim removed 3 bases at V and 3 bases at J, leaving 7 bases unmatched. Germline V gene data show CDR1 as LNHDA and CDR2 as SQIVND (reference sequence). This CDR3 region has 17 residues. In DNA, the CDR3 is TGTGCCAGTAGTATTCCGGGGACAGGGGGATTCTACAATGAGCAGTTCTTC. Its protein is CASSIPGTGGFYNEQFF.

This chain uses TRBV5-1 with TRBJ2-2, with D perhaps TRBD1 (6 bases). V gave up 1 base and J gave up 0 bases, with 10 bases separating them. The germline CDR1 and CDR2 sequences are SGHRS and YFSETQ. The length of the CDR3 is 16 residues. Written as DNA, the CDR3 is TGCGCCAGCAGCTTGCGACAGGTCGCGAACACCGGGGAGCTGTTTTTT. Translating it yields CASSLRQVANTGELFF.

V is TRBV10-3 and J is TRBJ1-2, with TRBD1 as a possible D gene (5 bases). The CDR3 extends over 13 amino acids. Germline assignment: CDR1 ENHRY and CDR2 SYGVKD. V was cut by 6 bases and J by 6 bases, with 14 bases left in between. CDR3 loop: CAISTTESNGYTF. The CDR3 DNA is TGTGCCATCAGCACGACAGAGTCAAATGGCTACACCTTC.

The CDR3 nucleotides read TGTGCCAGCAGGAGGGTAGGAAGCTCCTACAATGAGCAGTTCTTC. Its protein is CASRRVGSSYNEQFF. This sequence joins TRBV25-1 and TRBJ2-1; maybe TRBD2 (5 bases). Trimming took 6 bases from V and 0 from J, leaving 12 bases between them. The CDR3 consists of 15 residues. Germline CDR1 reads MGHDK; CDR2 reads SYGVNS.

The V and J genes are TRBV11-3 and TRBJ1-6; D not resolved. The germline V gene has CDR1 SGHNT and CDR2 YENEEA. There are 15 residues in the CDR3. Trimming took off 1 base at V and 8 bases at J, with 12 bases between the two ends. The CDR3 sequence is CASSLGEGSYSPLHF. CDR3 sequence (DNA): TGTGCCAGCAGCTTAGGTGAGGGCAGCTATTCACCCCTCCACTTT. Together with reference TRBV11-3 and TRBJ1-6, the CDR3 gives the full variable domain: EAGVVQSPRYKIIEKKQPVAFWCNPISGHNTLYWYLQNLGQGPELLIRYENEEAVDDSQLPKDRFSAERLKGVDSTLKIQPAELGDSAVYLCASSLGEGSYSPLHFGNGTRLTVT.

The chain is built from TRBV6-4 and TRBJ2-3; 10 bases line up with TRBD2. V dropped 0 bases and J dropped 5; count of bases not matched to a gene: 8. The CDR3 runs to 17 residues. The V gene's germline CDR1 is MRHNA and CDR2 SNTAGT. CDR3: CASSDSTTSGIRDTQYF. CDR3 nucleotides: TGTGCCAGCAGTGACTCGACCACTAGCGGGATTAGAGATACGCAGTATTTT.